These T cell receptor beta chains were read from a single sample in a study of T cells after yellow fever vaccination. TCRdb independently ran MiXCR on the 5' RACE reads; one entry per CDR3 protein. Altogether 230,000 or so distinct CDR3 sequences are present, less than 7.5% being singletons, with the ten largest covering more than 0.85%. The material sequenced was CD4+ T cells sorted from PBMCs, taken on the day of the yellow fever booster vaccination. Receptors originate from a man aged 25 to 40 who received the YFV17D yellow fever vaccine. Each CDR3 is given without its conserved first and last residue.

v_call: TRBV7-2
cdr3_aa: ASSLEPVGPYEQY

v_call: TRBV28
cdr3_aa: ASWAAARGYT

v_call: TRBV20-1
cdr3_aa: SASRGGGYEQY

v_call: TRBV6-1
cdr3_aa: ASNPTSGTDTQY

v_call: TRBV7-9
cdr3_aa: ASSVTGGNQPQH

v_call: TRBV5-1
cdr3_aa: ASSKLAESYNEQF

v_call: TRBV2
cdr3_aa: ASRGDRGVAGELF

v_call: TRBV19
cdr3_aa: ASSMLSQMANVLT

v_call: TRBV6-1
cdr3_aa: ASSVGTGATGELF

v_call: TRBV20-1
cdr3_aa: SAREEGWKNQPQH

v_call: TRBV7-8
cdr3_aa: ASSQVGSGANVLT

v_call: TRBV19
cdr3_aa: ASSIGLEYNEQF

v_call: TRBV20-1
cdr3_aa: CARDSAGKSSYNEQF

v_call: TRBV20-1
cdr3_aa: SARGLNSPYEQY

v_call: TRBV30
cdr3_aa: AWNTGNQPQH

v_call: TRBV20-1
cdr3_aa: SAGGLAGGWLGNEQF

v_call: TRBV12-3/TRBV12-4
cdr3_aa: ASRLAGAPETQY

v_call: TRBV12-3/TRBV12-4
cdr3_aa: ASSPTGRSTDTQY

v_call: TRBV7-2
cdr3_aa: ASSLNAVRSGYGYT

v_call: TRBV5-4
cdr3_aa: ASSSTGKSYNEQF

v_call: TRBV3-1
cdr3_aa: ASSQARGPYEQY

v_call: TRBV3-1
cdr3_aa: ASSARVSGNTIY

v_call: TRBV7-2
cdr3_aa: ASSLDGQGAGSEQF

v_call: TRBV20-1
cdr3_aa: SARVIGAQETQY

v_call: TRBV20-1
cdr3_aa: SAETVNTEAF

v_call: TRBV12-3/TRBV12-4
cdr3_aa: ASSAMEQVQF

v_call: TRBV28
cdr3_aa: ASSLWGAADTQY

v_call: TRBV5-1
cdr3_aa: ATRLRDPRETQY

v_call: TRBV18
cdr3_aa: ASSPTTSGVYNEQF

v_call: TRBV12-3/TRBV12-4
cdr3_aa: ASSFSDIGETQY

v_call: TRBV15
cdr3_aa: ATSILKVGTQY

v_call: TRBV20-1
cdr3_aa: SARPPATQPQH

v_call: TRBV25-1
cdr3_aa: ASSEREISTDTQY

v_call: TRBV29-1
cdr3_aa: SARQGNSPLH

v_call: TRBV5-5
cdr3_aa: ASSLGRGSYEQY

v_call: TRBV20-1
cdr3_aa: SARPQEPTGTQH

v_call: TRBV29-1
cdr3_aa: SVVGDASGRVYEQY

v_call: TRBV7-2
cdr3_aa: ASSLASIQYEQY

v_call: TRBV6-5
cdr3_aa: ASSYSSDGYTEAF

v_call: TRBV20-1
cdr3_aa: SAPLRTSAGETQY

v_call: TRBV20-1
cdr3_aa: SARQAGGRTDTQY

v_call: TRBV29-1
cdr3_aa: SADRVAKNIQY

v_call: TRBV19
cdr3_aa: ASTSGGQPQH

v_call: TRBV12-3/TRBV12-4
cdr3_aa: ASSLSRPGDTEAF

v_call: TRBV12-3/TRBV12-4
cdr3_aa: ASSLTSDNEQF

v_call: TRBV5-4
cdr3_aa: ASSRAVDNEQF

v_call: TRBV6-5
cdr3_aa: ASRHFRGNNSPLH

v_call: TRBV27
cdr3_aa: ASANTGGARHEQY

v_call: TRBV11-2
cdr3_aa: ASSLAGISYEQY

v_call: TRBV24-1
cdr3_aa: ATSEVDTDTQY

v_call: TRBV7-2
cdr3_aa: ASRRDRNYEQY

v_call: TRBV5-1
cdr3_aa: ASRLQGNTGELF

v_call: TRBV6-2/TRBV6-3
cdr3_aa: ASSYSVLSSTEAF

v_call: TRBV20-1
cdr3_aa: SARVPASGQETQY

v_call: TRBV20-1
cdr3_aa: SATRTSGDTDTQY